The 30 T cell receptor beta chains listed next were all sequenced from one sample in a study of Ad26.COV2.S vaccination and SARS-CoV-2 variants (dated by TCRdb to about 2021). Read against the paper, the sample's treatment or condition label means: approximately 18 received Ad26.COV2.S at low or high dose, single or two shots; roughly five received placebo; per-sample allocation not given. Repertoires of vaccine and placebo recipients were sequenced from samples collected on day 63 after the first injection. Receptors were amplified or captured by the immunoSEQ multiplex PCR assay. Drawn from immuneACCESS, this table holds only the in-frame rearrangements with V and J called that TCRdb kept. Clones are partly lost; checked studies trace under half to an unresolved V gene and leave the rest unexplained. This sample lists about 410,000 clones; approximately 89% were detected once. Of the sample, approximately 1.9% falls within the top ten clones.

The input for sequencing was peripheral blood, taken in a trial of Ad26.COV2.S vaccine versus placebo. Every receptor here comes from a person between 18 and 65 years old who received the Ad26.COV2.S COVID-19 vaccine or a placebo.

The gene calls are TRBV5-6 and TRBJ1-2, with TRBD1 as a possible D gene (6 bases). The CDR3 length is 14 residues. Germline values: CDR1 SGHDT, CDR2 YYEEEE. The ends were cut back, 4 bases at V and 2 bases at J, with 12 bases in the middle. CDR3 nucleotides: TGTGCCAGCAGCCGGACAGCATCCAACTATGGCTACACCTTC. It yields the protein CASSRTASNYGYTF.

This rearrangement joins TRBV2 to TRBJ2-7; D is unresolved. CDR1 is SNHLY and CDR2 is FYNNEI in the germline V gene. The V end was cut by 8 bases, the J end by 1 base, with 15 bases between. The CDR3 length is 14 residues. CDR3 residues: CASLFSLGSYEQYF. CDR3 DNA sequence: TGTGCCAGCCTATTTAGCTTAGGATCCTACGAGCAGTACTTC.

The V and J genes are TRBV18 and TRBJ1-2; tentative D call: TRBD1 (6 bases). The CDR3 is made up of 15 amino acids. Trimming removed 4 bases at V and 4 bases at J, with 16 bases between. Germline CDR1 and CDR2: KGHSH and LQKENI. This CDR3 reads CASSLRGQLSYGYTF. As DNA, the CDR3 is TGTGCCAGCTCACTAAGGGGACAACTGAGCTATGGCTACACCTTC.

This chain connects TRBV14 to TRBJ2-5, with 10 bases that match TRBD1. Looked up from germline, CDR1 is SGHDN and CDR2 is FVKESK. CDR3 length: 16 amino acids. V lost 4 bases to trimming and J lost 4 bases; unmatched junction nucleotides: 9. The CDR3 DNA reads as TGTGCCAGCAGCCTCCCCGGACAGGGGGGAGTAGAGACCCAGTACTTC. It codes for CASSLPGQGGVETQYF.

This clone has only one observation. This sequence joins TRBV3-1 (or the pseudogene TRBV3-2) and TRBJ2-7, with D perhaps TRBD2 (5 bases). This CDR3 spans 15 amino acids. Deletions cut 4 bases from V and 0 bases from J, with 13 bases between. The germline V gene encodes CDR1 LGHDT and CDR2 YNNKEL (reference sequence). The CDR3 DNA sequence: TGTGCCAGCAGCCGGGGAGCGCCAAGCTCCTACGAGCAGTACTTC. It yields the protein CASSRGAPSSYEQYF.

The chain carries TRBV10-3 and TRBJ1-1; 9 bases match TRBD1. The CDR3 has 14 residues. The V gene's germline CDR1 is ENHRY and CDR2 SYGVKD. Trimming at V came to 6 bases and at J to 0 bases, leaving 2 bases not matched to a gene. CDR3 bases: TGTGCCATCAGGGGACAGGGAATGAACACTGAAGCTTTCTTT. Its translation: CAIRGQGMNTEAFF.

The chain combines TRBV10-1 with TRBJ2-2; D is uncertain. Germline V lookup: CDR1 WNHNN, CDR2 SYGVQD (reference sequence). The CDR3 sequence is 14 residues long. V lost 3 bases to trimming and J lost 6 bases, with 11 bases between them. CDR3 DNA sequence: TGCGCCAGCAGTGAATACTCTGAGGCCGGGGAGCTGTTTTTT. Translation gives CASSEYSEAGELFF.

This chain links TRBV5-6 with TRBJ2-3; a weak D match, TRBD2 (6 bases). Trimming took 2 bases from V and 0 from J, leaving 7 bases between them. The CDR3 is 14 amino acids. Germline V lookup: CDR1 SGHDT, CDR2 YYEEEE. The CDR3 protein is CASSFSGSTDTQYF. Here the CDR3 DNA reads TGTGCCAGCAGCTTTAGCGGAAGCACAGATACGCAGTATTTT. Drawing the rest from reference TRBV5-6 and TRBJ2-3, the complete variable domain is DAGVTQSPTHLIKTRGQQVTLRCSPKSGHDTVSWYQQALGQGPQFIFQYYEEEERQRGNFPDRFSGHQFPNYSSELNVNALLLGDSALYLCASSFSGSTDTQYFGPGTRLTVL.

The V and J genes are TRBV19 and TRBJ2-6; D gene unclear. Trimming pared 8 bases from V and 0 bases from J, leaving 5 bases between. This CDR3 has 13 residues. In germline, CDR1 is LNHDA, CDR2 SQIVND (reference sequence). CDR3 nucleotides: TGTGCCAGTGCCTTCTCTGGGGCCAACGTCCTGACTTTC. Amino acid sequence: CASAFSGANVLTF.

The gene calls are TRBV4-1 and TRBJ2-1, with D possibly matching TRBD2 (5 bases). V gave up 0 bases and J gave up 1 base, with 10 bases separating them. There are 16 residues in the CDR3. Germline CDR1 is MGHRA and CDR2 is YSYEKL. Here the CDR3 DNA reads TGCGCCAGCAGCCAAGATCTTTCGGGGTCCTACAATGAGCAGTTCTTC. It is translated as CASSQDLSGSYNEQFF.

This sequence joins TRBV3-1 (or the pseudogene TRBV3-2) and TRBJ1-6; D is undetermined. Germline V gene lookup returns CDR1 LGHDT and CDR2 YNNKEL (reference sequence). The CDR3 is 13 residues long. V lost 4 bases and J 4 bases, leaving 5 bases between the germline ends. The CDR3 DNA reads as TGTGCCAGCAGCCGCGATTATAATTCACCCCTCCACTTT. Its translation is CASSRDYNSPLHF.

This sequence joins TRBV28 and TRBJ1-2; TRBD1 aligns across 8 bases. CDR1 is MDHEN and CDR2 is SYDVKM in the germline V gene. The CDR3 spans 17 residues. V was pared by 4 bases and J by 5 bases, with 15 bases of the junction left unmatched. CDR3 DNA: TGTGCCAGCAGTTCACACATCACAGGACAGGGCCTATATGGCTACACCTTC. This translates into CASSSHITGQGLYGYTF.

This rearrangement joins TRBV4-1 to TRBJ2-1; maybe TRBD1 (6 bases). The V end was cut by 4 bases, the J end by 5 bases, with 15 bases between. Per the germline V gene, CDR1 is MGHRA and CDR2 is YSYEKL. This CDR3 has 15 residues. CDR3 in DNA: TGCGCCAGCAGCCCGATCAGACAGGCACACAATGAGCAGTTCTTC. This translates into CASSPIRQAHNEQFF.

In the case of this clone: Distinct nucleotide sequences in the sample also encode this CDR3. The chain links TRBV4-1 to TRBJ2-7; D gene unclear. The CDR3 is 13 residues long. CDR1 MGHRA and CDR2 YSYEKL come from the germline V gene. V was shortened by 0 bases and J by 0 bases, with 3 bases between the two germline ends. The CDR3 sequence: CASSQEPSYEQYF. CDR3 bases: TGCGCCAGCAGCCAAGAACCCTCCTACGAGCAGTACTTC.

Here the CDR3 DNA reads TGTGCCAGCCTGCCAGACAGGGTCTATGAGCAGTTCTTC. Protein: CASLPDRVYEQFF. The J gene is TRBJ2-1, the V gene TRBV2; 7 bases agree with TRBD1. The CDR3 extends over 13 amino acids. Per germline, CDR1 SNHLY and CDR2 FYNNEI. V dropped 8 bases and J dropped 8; count of bases not matched to a gene: 9.

The chain is built from TRBV11-3 and TRBJ2-1, with D tentatively TRBD1 (5 bases). The germline V gene encodes CDR1 SGHNT and CDR2 YENEEA. V dropped 2 bases and J dropped 7 bases, with 15 bases sitting between them. The CDR3 length is 15 residues. The CDR3 DNA sequence: TGTGCCAGCAGCTTAAGGTCAGGGTTCGGGAATGAGCAGTTCTTC. Protein: CASSLRSGFGNEQFF.

The genes are TRBV6-2 or TRBV6-3 and TRBJ2-1, with 8 bases lining up with TRBD1. The CDR3 covers 15 residues. V lost 1 base, J lost 4 bases, and 3 bases stayed unmatched. The V gene's germline CDR1 is MNHEY and CDR2 SVGEGT. CDR3 amino acids: CASSYYRGAYNEQFF. Written as DNA, the CDR3 is TGTGCCAGCAGTTACTACAGGGGGGCTTACAATGAGCAGTTCTTC.

V gene TRBV3-1 (or the pseudogene TRBV3-2) combines with J gene TRBJ2-5; TRBD2 agrees at 12 bases. Germline lookup yields CDR1 LGHDT and CDR2 YNNKEL (reference sequence). The V segment lost 4 bases and the J segment 2 bases; nucleotides outside the gene matches: 2. The CDR3 sequence is 15 residues long. The DNA for the CDR3 is TGTGCCAGCAGCCCCGGACTAGCGGGGCAAGAGACCCAGTACTTC. Encoded protein: CASSPGLAGQETQYF.

The count of this clone is one. This chain joins TRBV19 and TRBJ2-3, with D maybe TRBD1 (5 bases). CDR3 length: 17 amino acids. CDR1 and CDR2 (germline): LNHDA, SQIVND (reference sequence). Trimming took 0 bases from V and 2 from J, leaving 15 bases between them. In DNA form, the CDR3 reads TGTGCCAGTAGTATAGATTGGTCGGCAGGGCCCACAGATACGCAGTATTTT. Its protein is CASSIDWSAGPTDTQYF.

Only a few counts were recorded for this clone. The chain uses TRBV5-6 and TRBJ1-2; 7 bases align to TRBD1. Germline loops: CDR1 SGHDT, CDR2 YYEEEE. V lost 2 bases, J lost 8 bases, and 6 bases stayed unmatched. This CDR3 region has 13 residues. The CDR3: CASSFITGEGYTF. DNA for the CDR3: TGTGCCAGCAGCTTTATTACAGGGGAGGGCTACACCTTC.

This clone appeared a single time. The chain couples TRBV7-9 to TRBJ2-1, with 8 bases identical to TRBD1. This CDR3 comprises 15 residues. Trimming took 5 bases from V and 3 from J; bases not matched to a gene: 6. Germline assignment: CDR1 SEHNR and CDR2 FQNEAQ (reference sequence). The CDR3 spells CASSPDRGVYNEQFF. The CDR3 nucleotides are TGTGCCAGCAGCCCCGACAGGGGTGTCTACAATGAGCAGTTCTTC.

The rearrangement uses TRBV11-1 and TRBJ2-1; 11 bases are shared with TRBD2. The V gene's germline CDR1 is SGHAT and CDR2 FQDESV (reference sequence). CDR3 length equals 16 residues. V lost 1 base to trimming and J lost 5 bases; unmatched junction nucleotides: 4. CDR3 amino acids: CASSLVGLAVNNEQFF. The DNA for the CDR3 is TGTGCCAGCAGCTTAGTGGGACTAGCGGTAAACAATGAGCAGTTCTTC. Full variable domain (rest looked up from reference TRBV11-1 and TRBJ2-1): EAEVAQSPRYKITEKSQAVAFWCDPISGHATLYWYRQILGQGPELLVQFQDESVVDDSQLPKDRFSAERLKGVDSTLKIQPAELGDSAMYLCASSLVGLAVNNEQFFGPGTRLTVL.

The chain combines TRBV5-5 with TRBJ1-1; D call uncertain. The CDR3 runs 14 residues. V shed 3 bases and J shed 2 bases, with 11 bases lying between them. Germline lookup yields CDR1 SGHKS and CDR2 YYEKEE (reference sequence). CDR3 nucleotides: TGTGCCAGCAGCTCGTTGCAGACTAACACTGAAGCTTTCTTT. It encodes CASSSLQTNTEAFF.

This clone came up a few times. V usage is TRBV21-1 and J usage is TRBJ2-7; the table gives TRBD1 as D, unverified against the DNA. TRBV21-1 is tagged as a pseudogene. The CDR3 consists of 17 residues. CDR3 protein: CASSPRNRDTYTYEQYF. CDR3 coding DNA: TGTGCCAGCAGCCCCCGGAACAGGGATACTTACACCTACGAGCAGTACTTC.

The J gene is TRBJ2-7, the V gene TRBV27; 8 positions agree with TRBD1. Germline CDR1 MNHEY, CDR2 SMNVEV (reference sequence). With 7 bases clipped from V and 4 bases from J, the junction kept 12 bases outside the gene matches. The CDR3 runs 15 residues. The CDR3 DNA reads as TGTGCCAGCAAAGTCGCCGGGACAGGAGCGTACGAGCAGTACTTC. Amino acid sequence: CASKVAGTGAYEQYF.

The CDR3 reads CASSESSTGTYTDTQYF. The DNA of the CDR3 is TGCGCCAGCAGTGAGTCTTCCACCGGGACTTACACAGATACGCAGTATTTT. This chain links TRBV10-2 with TRBJ2-3; D possibly corresponds to TRBD2 (6 bases). Trimming shortened V by 0 bases and J by 2 bases, and 15 bases separated the two germline ends. This CDR3 comprises 17 residues. In germline, CDR1 is WSHSY, CDR2 SAAADI.

V usage is TRBV6-4 and J usage is TRBJ2-7; 7 nucleotides line up with TRBD1. Trimming cost V 5 bases and J 0 bases; bases outside gene matches: 4. Per the germline V gene, CDR1 is MRHNA and CDR2 is SNTAGT. The CDR3 sequence is 14 residues long. The CDR3 DNA sequence: TGTGCCAGCAGTCGGGACAGTAGCTCCTACGAGCAGTACTTC. This sequence encodes CASSRDSSSYEQYF.

This clone was picked up one time. The V call is TRBV19, the J call TRBJ2-6, with 8 bases that match TRBD1. From germline, CDR1 is LNHDA and CDR2 SQIVND (reference sequence). V lost 3 bases to trimming and J lost 2 bases; unmatched junction nucleotides: 12. This CDR3 contains 19 residues. CDR3 DNA sequence: TGTGCCAGTAGTATTAGGAATAGGCAGGGGGCGCCTGGGGCCAACGTCCTGACTTTC. Protein product: CASSIRNRQGAPGANVLTF.

The CDR3 sequence is CASSQEGASGWTQYF. The DNA for the CDR3 is TGTGCCAGCAGCCAAGAAGGGGCTAGCGGGTGGACGCAGTATTTT. V and J are TRBV3-1 (or the pseudogene TRBV3-2) and TRBJ2-3; 8 nucleotides agree with TRBD2. Trimming at V came to 0 bases and at J to 9 bases, leaving 8 bases not matched to a gene. This CDR3 region has 15 residues. CDR1 is LGHDT and CDR2 is YNNKEL in the germline V gene (reference sequence).

This clone appeared once. The chain uses TRBV14 and TRBJ2-1; 9 bases are a match to TRBD2. Germline trimming cut 2 bases from V and 1 base from J; bases unmatched to any gene: 15. Germline lookup yields CDR1 SGHDN and CDR2 FVKESK. The CDR3 is 20 residues long. DNA for the CDR3: TGTGCCAGCAGCCAAAGCATGATTCTAGCGGGAAAGTGGTCCTACAATGAGCAGTTCTTC. Protein sequence: CASSQSMILAGKWSYNEQFF. Variable domain in full (rest from reference TRBV14 and TRBJ2-1): EAGVTQFPSHSVIEKGQTVTLRCDPISGHDNLYWYRRVMGKEIKFLLHFVKESKQDESGMPNNRFLAERTGGTYSTLKVQPAELEDSGVYFCASSQSMILAGKWSYNEQFFGPGTRLTVL.